This T cell receptor beta chain was sequenced for a study of shared clonotypes between healthy human individuals. CD8 cells regarded as naive lacked CD45RO, were positively chosen for CCR7, and omitted terminally differentiated effector memory CD45RA+ cells. The study drew its donors from healthy HIV-negative adults without recent acute infections or vaccinations. This clone was observed once. Its antigen is undetermined. Study-wide findings and caveats: The four-donor shared clonotypes exceeded non-shared clonotypes in generation probability, with non-shared ones scoring lower. Relative to memory subsets, naive subsets generally showed larger estimated richness. What rarefaction showed was incomplete sorted-subset sequencing despite large depth.

Clones were sequenced by immunoSEQ multiplex PCR, and TCRdb holds only the in-frame ones, with some missing. The sample holds approximately 740,000 clones, 80% to 95% seen once. Trimming took 7 bases from V and 0 from J; bases not matched to a gene: 7. Germline V gene data show CDR1 as SGDLS and CDR2 as YYNGEE. The CDR3 length is 14 residues. The TCR sequence derives from a man aged 30-40 years in good health. V gene TRBV9 combines with J gene TRBJ2-7, with TRBD2 matching over 7 bases. The specimen sequenced was naive CD8+ T cells sorted from blood. CDR3 DNA sequence: TGTGCCAGCTCCATGGGAGGGCCCTCCTACGAGCAGTACTTC. Amino acids: CASSMGGPSYEQYF.